The 22 T cell receptor beta chains given below trace back to one sample, sequenced in a study of shared clonotypes between healthy human individuals. Some clones are missing from TCRdb's copy, which holds only in-frame ones; the method was immunoSEQ multiplex PCR. Of over a million clones listed, approximately 70% were seen once; the top ten hold about 1.5%. Sample: memory CD4+ T cells sorted from blood. The subset: CD45RA-negative fraction. These receptors came from a man between 18 and 35 years old in good health.

This clone was seen a few times. The chain combines TRBV4-3 with TRBJ1-2; tentative D call: TRBD1 (6 bases). This CDR3 comprises 15 residues. Trimming cost V 0 bases and J 4 bases, with 12 bases left between them. CDR1 and CDR2 (germline): LGHNA, YSLEER. DNA of the CDR3: TGCGCCAGCAGCCAAGAGCCCCAAGGGGGCTATGGCTACACCTTC. Amino acid sequence: CASSQEPQGGYGYTF.

The chain has TRBV6-6 and TRBJ2-2; D remains unclear. The length of the CDR3 is 11 residues. The V end lost 7 bases, the J end lost 7 bases, and 7 bases lay between the germline ends. From germline, CDR1 is MNHNY and CDR2 SVGAGI (reference sequence). CDR3 nucleotide sequence: TGTGCCAGCACGCGATTCGGGGAGCTGTTTTTT. Protein product: CASTRFGELFF.

The chain couples TRBV21-1 to TRBJ2-1; the table's D call of TRBD2 was not tested on the DNA. TRBV21-1 is a documented pseudogene. This CDR3 is 15 amino acids long. The DNA of the CDR3 is TGTGCCAGCACCCGGCGTGGGCGGGGGGGCAATGAGCAGTTCTTC. As protein: CASTRRGRGGNEQFF.

This clone was picked up a small number of times. This same CDR3 is encoded by further DNA sequences in the sample. The chain links TRBV19 to TRBJ2-1; either TRBD1 or TRBD2 may fit D (5 bases each). Trimming took off 2 bases at V and 2 bases at J, with 10 bases between the two ends. The CDR3 contains 15 residues. Germline V gene data show CDR1 as LNHDA and CDR2 as SQIVND (reference sequence). This chain's CDR3 is CASSIPGGPYNEQFF. The CDR3 DNA is TGTGCCAGTAGTATACCTGGGGGTCCCTACAATGAGCAGTTCTTC.

This chain uses TRBV7-2 with TRBJ2-3; tentative D call: TRBD2 (7 bases). The CDR3 spans 16 residues. Trimming stripped 3 bases from V and 6 bases from J, with 19 bases between. CDR1 and CDR2 (germline): SGHTA, FQGNSA. CDR3 sequence: CASSFRSGTQGDTQYF. The CDR3, as DNA: TGTGCCAGCAGCTTTCGAAGCGGGACCCAGGGGGATACGCAGTATTTT.

The chain links TRBV14 to TRBJ1-2, with D possibly being TRBD1 (5 bases). From germline, CDR1 is SGHDN and CDR2 FVKESK. There are 16 residues in the CDR3. Trimming removed 6 bases at V and 8 bases at J, with 25 bases between. CDR3 DNA: TGTGCCAGCAGTCAGCTATACGGGGCCTCGTCAGACGGCTACACCTTC. It encodes CASSQLYGASSDGYTF.

J is TRBJ2-7 and V is TRBV5-8; unclear D gene. V dropped 4 bases and J dropped 2 bases, with 13 bases sitting between them. The CDR3 is 14 amino acids. CDR1 is SGHTS, CDR2 YDEGEE, per germline. In DNA, the CDR3 is TGTGCCAGCAGCCCCCCCCTGGGCCCCTACGAGCAGTACTTC. It codes for CASSPPLGPYEQYF.

The genes are TRBV30 and TRBJ2-6; TRBD2 matches at 13 bases. CDR3 length: 17 amino acids. The V gene's germline CDR1 is GTSNPN and CDR2 SVGIG (reference sequence). V lost 5 bases to trimming and J lost 4 bases; unmatched junction nucleotides: 8. CDR3 bases: TGTGCCTGGGCTAGTGGACTAGCGGGAGAGGGGGCCAACGTCCTGACTTTC. This encodes CAWASGLAGEGANVLTF.

The chain couples TRBV14 to TRBJ2-7, with 11 bases identical to TRBD1. Germline loops: CDR1 SGHDN, CDR2 FVKESK. This CDR3 has 14 residues. The V gene end was trimmed by 4 bases and the J gene end by 5 bases; junction bases not matched to a gene: 4. The CDR3 spells CASSPDRGPHEQYF. Written as DNA, the CDR3 is TGTGCCAGCAGCCCGGACAGGGGGCCCCACGAGCAGTACTTC.

As for this clone: Distinct nucleotide sequences in the sample also encode this CDR3. The V call is TRBV29-1, the J call TRBJ2-5; weak D call: TRBD2 (6 bases). With 4 bases removed from V and 4 bases from J, the gap between germline ends came to 7 bases. Germline assignment: CDR1 SQVTM and CDR2 ANQGSEA. The CDR3 sequence is 11 residues long. CDR3 nucleotide sequence: TGCAGCGTTGCGCGGGGAGAGACCCAGTACTTC. Translation gives CSVARGETQYF.

The rearrangement joins TRBV2 to TRBJ1-6; D perhaps matches TRBD1 (5 bases). Germline V gives CDR1 SNHLY, CDR2 FYNNEI. V shed 11 bases and J shed 5 bases, with 13 bases lying between them. The CDR3 runs 13 residues. CDR3 amino acids: CACAQENNSPLHF. The CDR3 coding sequence is TGTGCCTGCGCACAGGAGAATAATTCACCCCTCCACTTT.

This clone was recorded a few times. The rearrangement uses TRBV30 and TRBJ2-3, with D hard to call. Trimming cost V 5 bases and J 5 bases, with 8 bases left between them. Germline lookup yields CDR1 GTSNPN and CDR2 SVGIG (reference sequence). This CDR3 has 11 residues. The CDR3, as DNA: TGTGCCTGGGGTAATCTAGATACGCAGTATTTT. It codes for CAWGNLDTQYF.

This chain links TRBV27 with TRBJ2-5, with 14 nucleotides matching TRBD2. The germline V gene has CDR1 MNHEY and CDR2 SMNVEV (reference sequence). CDR3 length: 18 residues. Trimming at V came to 4 bases and at J to 2 bases, leaving 9 bases not matched to a gene. CDR3 sequence (DNA): TGTGCCAGCAGTTCCATAGGGACTAGCGGGAGTTTTCAAGAGACCCAGTACTTC. The encoded protein is CASSSIGTSGSFQETQYF.

In this sample, this clone turned up a few times. The rearrangement links TRBV7-9 to TRBJ1-4, with 8 nucleotides matching TRBD1. There are 14 residues in the CDR3. From germline, CDR1 is SEHNR and CDR2 FQNEAQ (reference sequence). J lost 7 bases, V lost 4 bases, and 5 bases had no gene match. CDR3 region: CASSSTGEGEKLFF. CDR3 bases: TGTGCCAGCAGCTCGACAGGGGAGGGTGAAAAACTGTTTTTT.

For this clone: This CDR3 is also generated by other DNA sequences in the sample. The chain recombines TRBV5-1 with TRBJ1-5, with D uncertain. The length of the CDR3 is 13 residues. The germline CDR1 and CDR2 sequences are SGHRS and YFSETQ. The germline V and J ends were trimmed by 2 bases and 3 bases, with 6 bases remaining between them. The CDR3 loop is CASSLGNNQPQHF. CDR3 DNA: TGCGCCAGCAGCTTAGGCAACAATCAGCCCCAGCATTTT.

A few counts support this clone. The gene calls are TRBV7-9 and TRBJ1-5; no definite D call. The ends were cut back, 3 bases at V and 2 bases at J, with 14 bases in the middle. CDR3 length: 16 amino acids. Germline V gives CDR1 SEHNR, CDR2 FQNEAQ (reference sequence). CDR3 sequence (DNA): TGTGCCAGCAGCTTGGGTTGGGATGCGGGCAATCAGCCCCAGCATTTT. It is translated as CASSLGWDAGNQPQHF.

The V and J genes are TRBV4-1 and TRBJ2-7; 9 bases line up with TRBD1. The length of the CDR3 is 15 residues. J gave up 4 bases and V 4 bases, and 8 bases lay outside the gene matches. Germline V gene lookup returns CDR1 MGHRA and CDR2 YSYEKL. The CDR3 sequence: CASSLGGQGGYEQYF. The CDR3 nucleotides are TGCGCCAGCAGCCTTGGGGGACAGGGCGGATACGAGCAGTACTTC.

This chain uses TRBV7-9 with TRBJ2-6; D remains unclear. The CDR3 is 16 residues long. Per the germline V gene, CDR1 is SEHNR and CDR2 is FQNEAQ (reference sequence). V was trimmed by 1 base and J by 0 bases, leaving 7 bases between them. CDR3 region: CASSLVGFSGANVLTF. CDR3 nucleotide sequence: TGTGCCAGCAGCTTAGTGGGGTTCTCTGGGGCCAACGTCCTGACTTTC.

This clone was counted once. This sequence joins TRBV5-1 and TRBJ2-7; D assignment may be TRBD1 or TRBD2 (5 bases each). V dropped 4 bases and J dropped 6 bases, with 14 bases sitting between them. CDR1 is SGHRS, CDR2 YFSETQ, per germline. This CDR3 has 13 residues. The DNA for the CDR3 is TGCGCCAGCAGCCAACTCCAGGGACCCGAGCAGTACTTC. Amino acids: CASSQLQGPEQYF.

This chain uses TRBV30 with TRBJ2-7; D gene ambiguous. The V gene's germline CDR1 is GTSNPN and CDR2 SVGIG (reference sequence). The CDR3 extends over 13 amino acids. Trimming pared 2 bases from V and 5 bases from J, leaving 13 bases between. The CDR3 region has the DNA TGTGCCTGGAGTCATTCGGCGTGGAACGAGCAGTACTTC. It specifies CAWSHSAWNEQYF.

This chain uses TRBV9 with TRBJ2-1; D might be TRBD1 (5 bases). In germline, CDR1 is SGDLS, CDR2 YYNGEE. Trimming removed 4 bases from V and 4 bases from J, with 18 bases in between. CDR3 size: 16 residues. This CDR3 reads CASSPTGQGLYNEQFF. The CDR3 nucleotides are TGTGCCAGCAGCCCGACCGGGCAGGGTTTGTACAATGAGCAGTTCTTC.

On this clone itself: Other DNA variants within this sample encode the same CDR3. This rearrangement joins TRBV4-3 to TRBJ1-2, with D possibly TRBD1 on 6 matching bases. V lost 4 bases to trimming and J lost 2 bases, with 8 bases between them. Germline V gene lookup returns CDR1 LGHNA and CDR2 YSLEER. This CDR3 spans 13 amino acids. The CDR3: CASSPRGNYGYTF. The DNA of the CDR3 is TGCGCCAGCAGCCCCAGGGGAAACTATGGCTACACCTTC.